These T cell receptor beta chains were read from a single sample in a study of cytomegalovirus exposure and HLA in healthy donors. The repertoire was sequenced with immunoSEQ multiplex PCR; TCRdb's copy has only in-frame clones and lacks some. This repertoire shows 150,000 to 250,000 clones, 85% found once; its top ten account for 2% to 2.5%. The sample was PBMCs. These TCRs come from a woman in her forties or fifties in good health and CMV-seronegative. CDR3s include the opening cysteine and the closing phenylalanine or tryptophan. D genes are given only for firm matches. Expanded clones are given a class, and other clones once, few, many or no size at all.

v_call	d_call	clone_size	j_call	cdr3_aa	cdr3_nt
TRBV5-1	TRBD1	few	TRBJ1-4	CASSRKGAVDNEKLFF	TGCGCCAGCAGCCGGAAGGGGGCTGTTGATAATGAAAAACTGTTTTTT
TRBV2	TRBD1	NA	TRBJ2-7	CAAKGQSPSEQYF	TGTGCCGCTAAGGGACAGTCTCCCTCCGAGCAGTACTTC
TRBV9	TRBD2	NA	TRBJ2-1	CASSVESGRAMDEQFF	TGTGCCAGCAGCGTAGAGAGCGGGAGGGCCATGGATGAGCAGTTCTTC
TRBV5-1	NA	NA	TRBJ2-3	CASRVTRNTDTQYF	TGCGCCAGCAGGGTTACAAGAAACACAGATACGCAGTATTTT
TRBV9	TRBD2	NA	TRBJ2-1	CASSPSGRAPNEQFF	TGTGCCAGCAGTCCCAGCGGGAGGGCGCCCAATGAGCAGTTCTTC
TRBV11-2	TRBD2	NA	TRBJ2-1	CASSWGLAVGSIF	TGTGCCAGCAGCTGGGGACTAGCGGTTGGTAGTATCTTC
TRBV5-4	NA	NA	TRBJ2-1	CASTLRGSVPGEQFF	TGTGCCAGCACCCTAAGGGGGAGCGTCCCTGGGGAGCAGTTCTTC
TRBV28	NA	NA	TRBJ2-7	CASSLRTESSYEQYF	TGTGCCAGCAGTTTAAGAACAGAAAGCTCCTACGAGCAGTACTTC
TRBV2	NA	NA	TRBJ2-5	CASSEGTRDPEDGTQYF	TGTGCCAGCAGTGAAGGGACCCGGGATCCAGAAGATGGGACCCAGTACTTC
TRBV6-5	NA	NA	TRBJ1-2	CASSSNTAPYGYTF	TGTGCCAGCAGTTCCAATACAGCCCCCTATGGCTACACCTTC
TRBV10-3	TRBD1	NA	TRBJ1-1	CAIRATGFTEAFF	TGTGCCATCAGAGCGACAGGGTTCACTGAAGCTTTCTTT
TRBV19	TRBD1	NA	TRBJ2-7	CASRDRGVDEQYF	TGTGCCAGTAGGGACAGGGGAGTCGACGAGCAGTACTTC
TRBV5-5	NA	NA	TRBJ1-2	CASSLDSPMSYGYTF	TGTGCCAGCAGCTTGGATAGTCCCATGAGCTATGGCTACACCTTC
TRBV27	TRBD1	NA	TRBJ2-2	CASRPGQGAGELFF	TGTGCCAGCCGACCGGGACAGGGGGCCGGGGAGCTGTTTTTT
TRBV5-8	NA	NA	TRBJ2-2	CASRLRDTNTGELFF	TGTGCCAGCAGACTCCGGGACACGAACACCGGGGAGCTGTTTTTT
TRBV7-9	TRBD1	NA	TRBJ1-3	CASSPRGHRSGNTIYF	TGTGCCAGCAGCCCCAGGGGGCATCGTTCTGGAAACACCATATATTTT
TRBV19	NA	NA	TRBJ1-1	CASTDTGGRTEAFF	TGTGCCAGTACCGACACGGGGGGACGGACTGAAGCTTTCTTT
TRBV6-5	TRBD1	NA	TRBJ2-1	CASSADRVVNEQFF	TGTGCCAGCAGCGCGGACAGGGTTGTCAATGAGCAGTTCTTC
TRBV10-3	TRBD2	NA	TRBJ2-1	CAISVSLGLARSYNEQFF	TGTGCCATCAGTGTTTCATTAGGACTAGCGAGGTCCTACAATGAGCAGTTCTTC
TRBV14	TRBD2	once	TRBJ2-7	CASSLGAGWAYEQYF	TGTGCCAGCAGCCTGGGAGCGGGGTGGGCCTACGAGCAGTACTTC
TRBV27	TRBD2	NA	TRBJ2-1	CASSLSVTGGTRKDNEQFF	TGTGCCAGCAGTTTATCGGTAACCGGAGGGACTAGAAAGGATAATGAGCAGTTCTTC
TRBV19	NA	NA	TRBJ1-6	CASTFGNSPLHF	TGTGCCAGTACCTTCGGGAATTCACCCCTCCACTTT